This TCR beta chain was sequenced for a study of T cells in Graves' hyperthyroidism and ophthalmopathy. Background on the study: Sampling of peripheral blood happened at initial diagnosis, prior to any treatment.

Germline CDR1 reads SGHAT; CDR2 reads FQNNGV. The CDR3 consists of 15 residues. The V gene lost 7 bases and the J gene lost 10 bases, with 25 bases spanning the gap. Reasons for excluding patients were uncontrolled infection, other autoimmune disease, pregnancy or lactation. More than 8 ml fresh peripheral blood yielded the PBMCs. The source material, RNA transcripts, was used to amplify TCR beta CDR3 regions. The HTBI primer set drove a first-round RT-PCR of the TCR CDR3. TCRdb fed the multiplex PCR reads into MiXCR, producing one record per CDR3 protein. The sample holds hundreds of thousands of distinct CDR3 sequences, about 35% seen once. Note on this clonotype: Its antigen is currently unknown.

Findings and limits, study-wide: A 13 V-J model separated ophthalmopathy from stable hyperthyroidism.

The sequenced sample consisted of blood. The source is a woman in her thirties or forties with Graves' hyperthyroidism. The genes are TRBV11-2 and TRBJ1-1; tentative D call: TRBD1 (6 bases). The CDR3 here is CASIHPNHQGPSAFF. The CDR3 DNA sequence: TGTGCCAGCATCCACCCGAATCACCAGGGGCCGTCAGCTTTCTTT. The complete variable domain, with remaining parts taken from reference TRBV11-2 and TRBJ1-1, reads EAGVAQSPRYKIIEKRQSVAFWCNPISGHATLYWYQQILGQGPKLLIQFQNNGVVDDSQLPKDRFSAERLKGVDSTLKIQPAKLEDSAVYLCASIHPNHQGPSAFFGQGTRLTVV.